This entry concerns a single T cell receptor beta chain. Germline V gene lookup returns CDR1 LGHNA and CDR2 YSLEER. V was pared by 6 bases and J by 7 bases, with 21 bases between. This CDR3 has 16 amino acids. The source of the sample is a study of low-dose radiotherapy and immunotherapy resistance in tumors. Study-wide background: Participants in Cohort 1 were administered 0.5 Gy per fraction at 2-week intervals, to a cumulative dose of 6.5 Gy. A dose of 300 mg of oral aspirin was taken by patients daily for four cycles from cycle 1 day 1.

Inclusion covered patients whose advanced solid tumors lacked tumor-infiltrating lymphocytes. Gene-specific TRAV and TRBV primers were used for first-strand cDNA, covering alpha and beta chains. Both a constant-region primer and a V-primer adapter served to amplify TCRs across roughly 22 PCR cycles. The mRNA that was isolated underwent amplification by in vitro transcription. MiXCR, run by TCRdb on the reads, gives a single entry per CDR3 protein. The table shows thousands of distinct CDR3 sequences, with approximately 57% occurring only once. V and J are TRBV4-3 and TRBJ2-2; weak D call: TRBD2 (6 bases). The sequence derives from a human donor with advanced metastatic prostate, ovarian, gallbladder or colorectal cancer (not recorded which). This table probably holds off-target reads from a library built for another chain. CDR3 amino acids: CASRDLVGGDGGELFF. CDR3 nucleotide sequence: TGCGCCAGCAGGGACCTCGTGGGGGGAGACGGCGGGGAGCTGTTTTTT.